This entry lists 27 T cell receptor beta chains sequenced from one sample in a study of regulatory T cells in long-lasting Graves disease. Assembly of TCR beta libraries relied on iRepertoire HTBI primers together with Arm-PCR of CDR3 regions. TCRdb recomputed calls from the multiplex PCR reads with MiXCR, one row per CDR3 protein. The table has about 560,000 distinct CDR3 sequences, 15% to 20% seen once. Time point of the sample: newly diagnosed GD, antithyroid drugs for less than 3 months. Scientists built the TCR library using RNA that was extracted from PBMCs. This sample was also put to use in a study of T cells in Graves' hyperthyroidism and ophthalmopathy.

Source: peripheral blood mononuclear cells (PBMCs), taken at new diagnosis, from a patient treated with antithyroid drugs. These receptors were collected from a man younger than 35 with Graves disease.

The chain joins TRBV6-1 to TRBJ2-7; weak D call: TRBD2 (5 bases). The CDR3 is made up of 13 amino acids. The V and J ends lost 6 bases and 3 bases respectively, with 12 bases between them. CDR1 and CDR2 from the germline V gene are MNHNS and SASEGT. The CDR3, as DNA: TGTGCCAGCAGGGACTCTTCTCTCTACGAGCAGTACTTC. Residues: CASRDSSLYEQYF.

This chain connects TRBV11-1 to TRBJ1-1; 9 positions agree with TRBD1. The CDR3 sequence is 17 residues long. Germline V CDR1 and CDR2: SGHAT, FQDESV (reference sequence). The J segment lost 0 bases and the V segment lost 5 bases, leaving 10 bases of the junction unmatched. The CDR3 DNA follows: TGTGCCAGCAGCACTCACAGGGGGCGAGGCATGAACACTGAAGCTTTCTTT. This translates into CASSTHRGRGMNTEAFF.

The V gene is TRBV28, the J gene TRBJ2-1, with TRBD2 matching 8 bases. The CDR3 loop spans 14 amino acids. The germline gives CDR1 MDHEN, CDR2 SYDVKM. The V and J ends lost 5 bases and 9 bases, in that order; junction bases with no gene match: 9. The CDR3 protein is CASSPEGLAAEQFF. The CDR3 DNA sequence: TGTGCCAGCAGTCCCGAAGGACTAGCTGCTGAGCAGTTCTTC. Together with reference TRBV28 and TRBJ2-1, the CDR3 gives the full variable domain: DVKVTQSSRYLVKRTGEKVFLECVQDMDHENMFWYRQDPGLGLRLIYFSYDVKMKEKGDIPEGYSVSREKKERFSLILESASTNQTSMYLCASSPEGLAAEQFFGPGTRLTVL.

The table lists this clonotype with many counts. This sequence joins TRBV27 and TRBJ2-1, with 8 bases fitting TRBD1. This CDR3 comprises 13 residues. Per germline, CDR1 MNHEY and CDR2 SMNVEV (reference sequence). Losses at the gene ends were 10 bases for V and 4 bases for J; bases not matched to a gene: 6. The CDR3 loop is CATGQGTYNEQFF. CDR3 DNA: TGTGCCACCGGACAGGGAACTTACAATGAGCAGTTCTTC.

This clonotype was detected many times. V usage is TRBV11-2 and J usage is TRBJ2-1; 7 bases match TRBD1. J lost 7 bases, V lost 4 bases, and 7 bases had no gene match. The CDR3 length is 14 residues. Germline V gene lookup returns CDR1 SGHAT and CDR2 FQNNGV. The CDR3 sequence: CASSSPYRGNEQFF. For the CDR3, the DNA is TGTGCCAGCAGCTCACCCTACAGGGGAAATGAGCAGTTCTTC.

This clonotype has only a few counts. The J gene is TRBJ2-3, the V gene TRBV5-1; D might be TRBD1 (5 bases). Germline CDR1 is SGHRS and CDR2 is YFSETQ. V dropped 3 bases and J dropped 2 bases, with 10 bases sitting between them. This CDR3 spans 14 amino acids. CDR3 in amino acids: CASSYETATDTQYF. CDR3 DNA sequence: TGCGCCAGCAGCTACGAGACAGCCACAGATACGCAGTATTTT.

The CDR3 DNA follows: TGCGCCAGCAGCTTGGCCATCGTAGGGGGCGTCGATGGCTACACCTTC. The encoded protein is CASSLAIVGGVDGYTF. The chain couples TRBV5-1 to TRBJ1-2; 7 bases align to TRBD1. The ends lost 0 bases at V and 6 bases at J; junction bases unmatched: 11. This CDR3 comprises 16 residues. Per germline, CDR1 SGHRS and CDR2 YFSETQ.

This clonotype was counted ten times or more. The J gene is TRBJ2-1, the V gene TRBV12-3 or TRBV12-4; TRBD1 agrees at 9 bases. The V gene end was trimmed by 6 bases and the J gene end by 2 bases; junction bases not matched to a gene: 2. The CDR3 extends over 14 amino acids. CDR3 protein: CASRRDRAYNEQFF. DNA for the CDR3: TGTGCCAGCAGACGGGACAGGGCCTACAATGAGCAGTTCTTC.

The chain couples TRBV20-1 to TRBJ1-4, with 8 bases identical to TRBD1. The germline V gene encodes CDR1 DFQATT and CDR2 SNEGSKA (reference sequence). The junction had 5 bases not matched to a gene; V was cut back by 6 bases and J by 5 bases. This CDR3 contains 13 residues. CDR3 sequence (DNA): TGCAGTGCGGGAGGGACAGGAAATGAAAAACTGTTTTTT. It codes for CSAGGTGNEKLFF.

The V and J genes are TRBV28 and TRBJ1-2; TRBD1 matches at 10 bases. The CDR3 is made up of 16 amino acids. The junction had 9 bases not matched to a gene; V was cut back by 4 bases and J by 4 bases. Germline assignment: CDR1 MDHEN and CDR2 SYDVKM. CDR3 residues: CASSSLGQGRRYGYTF. In DNA, the CDR3 is TGTGCCAGCAGTTCCCTGGGACAGGGGCGTCGCTATGGCTACACCTTC.

This clonotype was observed many times. The genes are TRBV5-1 and TRBJ1-2; 7 nucleotides agree with TRBD1. CDR3 length: 13 amino acids. CDR1 SGHRS and CDR2 YFSETQ come from the germline V gene. J was trimmed by 3 bases and V by 4 bases; bases with no gene match: 3. Here the CDR3 reads CASSTQGDYGYTF. CDR3 nucleotides: TGCGCCAGCAGCACGCAGGGGGACTATGGCTACACCTTC. The full variable domain, rest sourced from reference TRBV5-1 and TRBJ1-2, is KAGVTQTPRYLIKTRGQQVTLSCSPISGHRSVSWYQQTPGQGLQFLFEYFSETQRNKGNFPGRFSGRQFSNSRSEMNVSTLELGDSALYLCASSTQGDYGYTFGSGTRLTVV.

This clonotype was picked up many times. This may stem from a read error, because a much larger clone lies one nucleotide away. The chain uses TRBV2 and TRBJ1-1; D is perhaps TRBD1 (6 bases). CDR1 and CDR2 (germline): SNHLY, FYNNEI. Trimming cost V 6 bases and J 1 base, with 9 bases left between them. The CDR3 length is 13 residues. CDR3 sequence reads: CASSVQGNTEAFF. The CDR3 DNA reads TGTGCCAGCAGCGTACAGGGGAACACTGAAGCTTTCTTT.

This clonotype showed up many times. This rearrangement joins TRBV6-1 to TRBJ1-1, with D possibly being TRBD1 (5 bases). Germline lookup yields CDR1 MNHNS and CDR2 SASEGT. Trimming removed 1 base from V and 4 bases from J, with 7 bases in between. The CDR3 has 13 amino acids. The CDR3 here is CASSEDRSTEAFF. In DNA form, the CDR3 reads TGTGCCAGCAGTGAAGACAGGAGCACTGAAGCTTTCTTT.

This clonotype was counted many times. This chain connects TRBV7-2 to TRBJ2-1; 16 bases agree with TRBD2. V gave up 4 bases and J gave up 8 bases; unmatched junction bases: 11. The CDR3 spans 18 residues. Germline CDR1 reads SGHTA; CDR2 reads FQGNSA. CDR3 region: CASSSLPPGLAGGHEQFF. The CDR3 bases are TGTGCCAGCAGCTCCCTACCCCCGGGACTAGCGGGAGGGCATGAGCAGTTCTTC.

At least ten counts were recorded for this clonotype. The gene calls are TRBV30 and TRBJ2-7; perhaps TRBD2 as D (5 bases). Germline CDR1 is GTSNPN and CDR2 is SVGIG (reference sequence). The CDR3 is 17 residues long. V was clipped by 3 bases and J by 0 bases, with 21 bases between them. The DNA of the CDR3 is TGTGCCTGGAGAGATCTGTCCAGCCCGGGGATCTCCTACGAGCAGTACTTC. Amino acid sequence: CAWRDLSSPGISYEQYF.

This clonotype has just one count. One base away lies a much larger clone, so this may be a sequencing read error. The J gene is TRBJ1-1, the V gene TRBV6-1; 7 bases line up with TRBD1. CDR3 length equals 15 residues. With V trimmed by 6 bases and J by 6 bases, 13 bases remained unmatched. Germline-derived CDR1 and CDR2 are MNHNS and SASEGT. CDR3 amino acids: CASRGYTGVGAEAFF. Here the CDR3 DNA reads TGTGCCAGCAGGGGCTACACAGGGGTGGGCGCTGAAGCTTTCTTT.

This clonotype was detected a few times. The J gene is TRBJ2-1, the V gene TRBV7-2, with 9 nucleotides matching TRBD2. J lost 6 bases, V lost 2 bases, and 8 bases had no gene match. The V gene's germline CDR1 is SGHTA and CDR2 FQGNSA. CDR3 size: 16 residues. The CDR3 protein is CASSLWRLAVSNEQFF. CDR3 DNA sequence: TGTGCCAGCAGCTTATGGAGACTAGCGGTCTCCAATGAGCAGTTCTTC.

This clonotype has ten or more counts. The chain recombines TRBV20-1 with TRBJ1-1, with 8 bases fitting TRBD1. Germline V lookup: CDR1 DFQATT, CDR2 SNEGSKA (reference sequence). V was clipped by 5 bases and J by 4 bases; unmatched bases: 3. The CDR3 has 12 residues. The CDR3 region is CSAGQGGTEAFF. The CDR3 bases are TGCAGTGCTGGACAGGGAGGCACTGAAGCTTTCTTT.

V is TRBV6-5 and J is TRBJ2-7; the D gene is possibly TRBD2 (6 bases). The germline CDR1 and CDR2 sequences are MNHEY and SVGAGI. The CDR3 totals 15 residues. Trimming removed 4 bases at V and 4 bases at J, with 17 bases between. The CDR3 DNA reads as TGTGCCAGCAGTTTATCCCCGGGAGCCGGGTACGAGCAGTACTTC. It translates to CASSLSPGAGYEQYF.

At least ten counts were recorded for this clonotype. The chain uses TRBV7-9 and TRBJ2-1; 15 bases are shared with TRBD2. V shed 4 bases and J 10 bases; nucleotides not matched to a gene: 5. The CDR3 is 15 amino acids. Germline V CDR1 and CDR2: SEHNR, FQNEAQ (reference sequence). The CDR3 loop is CASSSGLAGGEEQFF. The CDR3 DNA follows: TGTGCCAGCAGCTCGGGACTAGCGGGAGGAGAAGAGCAGTTCTTC.

On this clonotype itself: A read error may explain this, as a much larger clone is one base away. The rearrangement links TRBV5-1 to TRBJ1-2; D gene unclear. CDR1 is SGHRS and CDR2 is YFSETQ in the germline V gene. CDR3 length equals 16 residues. This CDR3 reads CASSGGGGGLNCGYTF. In DNA form, the CDR3 reads TGCGCCAGCAGCGGAGGCGGTGGCGGACTCAACTGTGGCTACACCTTC.

The chain joins TRBV20-1 to TRBJ2-7; 10 bases fit TRBD1. The CDR3 consists of 13 residues. The V and J ends lost 4 bases and 4 bases, in that order; junction bases with no gene match: 4. Germline CDR1 and CDR2: DFQATT and SNEGSKA (reference sequence). CDR3 region: CSATGQGMYEQYF. DNA for the CDR3: TGCAGTGCTACGGGACAGGGGATGTACGAGCAGTACTTC.

This clonotype was observed at least ten times. CDR3 coding DNA: TGTGCCAGCAGCCCGGGGGGTGTGCAGTTCTTC. It is translated as CASSPGGVQFF. This chain joins TRBV7-9 and TRBJ2-1; 7 bases agree with TRBD2. The CDR3 is 11 residues long. Germline trimming cut 5 bases from V and 12 bases from J; bases unmatched to any gene: 4. CDR1 is SEHNR, CDR2 FQNEAQ, per germline (reference sequence).

This chain uses TRBV20-1 with TRBJ2-7; 8 bases fit TRBD1. The germline CDR1 and CDR2 sequences are DFQATT and SNEGSKA (reference sequence). The CDR3 spans 11 residues. Losses at the gene ends were 5 bases for V and 6 bases for J; bases not matched to a gene: 3. The CDR3 DNA reads as TGCAGTGCTGCGGGACAGGTCGAGCAGTACTTC. Amino acid sequence: CSAAGQVEQYF.

The chain carries TRBV6-1 and TRBJ1-5, with a possible D match to TRBD1 (6 bases). The ends were cut back, 6 bases at V and 7 bases at J, with 16 bases in the middle. CDR1 is MNHNS, CDR2 SASEGT, per germline. This CDR3 is 14 amino acids long. CDR3 sequence reads: CASRGQGYGQPQHF. CDR3 nucleotides: TGTGCCAGCAGGGGTCAGGGGTATGGGCAGCCCCAGCATTTT.

This clonotype has ten or more counts. The chain has TRBV7-3 and TRBJ2-1; D is possibly TRBD1 (6 bases). The CDR3 has 15 residues. V was cut by 5 bases and J by 2 bases, with 13 bases left in between. Germline CDR1 is SGHTA and CDR2 is FQGTGA. The CDR3 bases are TGTGCCAGCAGCGTACAGGGTTCTGCCTACAATGAGCAGTTCTTC. Translation gives CASSVQGSAYNEQFF.

At least ten counts were recorded for this clonotype. The chain is built from TRBV27 and TRBJ2-7; TRBD1 aligns across 10 bases. This CDR3 region has 15 residues. In germline, CDR1 is MNHEY, CDR2 SMNVEV (reference sequence). Trimming took 4 bases from V and 4 from J; bases not matched to a gene: 7. Written as DNA, the CDR3 is TGTGCCAGCAGTTCCCCTTCGGACAGGGGGTACGAGCAGTACTTC. Its protein is CASSSPSDRGYEQYF.